This T cell receptor (beta chain) was identified during a study of chemoradiotherapy in HPV16-positive cancers (dated by TCRdb to between 2022 and 2023). Study-level background: Candidate HPV-specific T-cell clones and common TCR motifs were defined by functional T-cell assays performed on cells from two HPV16-positive patients. TCR repertoires from some 90 patients with HPV-related cancers were then used to track the candidate HPV-specific TCRs and motifs. Whether T-cell immunity against the HPV oncoproteins E6 and E7 changes during chemoradiotherapy and whether survival is affected by this immunity were examined in the study.

Repertoires were sampled repeatedly over the course of chemoradiotherapy so that clonal expansion in the tumor microenvironment could be followed. As for this clone: This receptor's antigen is unknown. Within one base of it there is no much larger clone, and no base qualities were kept.

What the authors observed across the whole study: The functional definition of HPV-specific T cells came from only two HPV16-positive patients, and the survival association was reported for HPV16-positive patients. Improved recurrence-free survival in HPV16-positive patients was associated with expansion of HPV-responsive T cells during chemoradiotherapy. Expansion of candidate HPV-specific clones and E7-related TCR motifs was observed in the tumor microenvironment during treatment, whereas no such expansion was observed for non-HPV-specific T cells.

The library was produced with the immunoSEQ multiplex PCR assay. TCRdb obtained this table from immuneACCESS and retained in-frame rearrangements with V and J assigned. These tables miss some clones; where compared with another copy, unresolved V genes account for less than half of the shortfall, and the remainder is unexplained. This sample holds under 35,000 clones; more than 85% were observed only once. Roughly 18% of the sample is in the top ten clones. The sequences come from blood, collected from a patient who underwent chemoradiotherapy. The TCR comes from a human donor with HPV-associated anogenital cancer.

CDR3 protein: CASSLGLTVNNEQFF. The DNA is as follows: TGTGCCAGCAGCTTAGGCTTGACAGTTAACAATGAGCAGTTCTTC. The sequence is built from TRBV7-9 and TRBJ2-1; the D segment could be TRBD1, given 5 matching bases. The CDR3 contains 15 residues, cysteine and phenylalanine counted. Here the CDR3 DNA is all that survives: 45 bases in frame from base 1. CDR1 and CDR2, per the germline V gene (reference sequence), are SEHNR and FQNEAQ. V loses 1 base, J loses 5 bases, and the germline ends lie 12 bases apart.